These 4 T cell receptor beta chains came from one sample sequenced in a study of blood T cell repertoires in COVID-19. TCRdb keeps only in-frame clones here, not all; method: immunoSEQ multiplex PCR. This table has 250,000 to 300,000 clones, over 70% appearing once. The sequenced material came from peripheral blood. These receptors originate from a middle-aged woman who had recovered from COVID-19.

This sequence joins TRBV5-6 and TRBJ2-3, with 10 bases identical to TRBD1. With V trimmed by 7 bases and J by 1 base, 9 bases remained unmatched. The CDR3 extends over 16 amino acids. Germline V lookup: CDR1 SGHDT, CDR2 YYEEEE. This chain's CDR3 is CASGDSGTGGTDTQYF. The CDR3 DNA follows: TGTGCCAGCGGTGACTCCGGGACAGGGGGCACAGATACGCAGTATTTT. Full variable domain (missing parts from reference TRBV5-6 and TRBJ2-3): DAGVTQSPTHLIKTRGQQVTLRCSPKSGHDTVSWYQQALGQGPQFIFQYYEEEERQRGNFPDRFSGHQFPNYSSELNVNALLLGDSALYLCASGDSGTGGTDTQYFGPGTRLTVL.

The V and J genes are TRBV7-2 and TRBJ2-5; TRBD2 aligns across 9 bases. CDR3 length: 15 amino acids. Germline V gives CDR1 SGHTA, CDR2 FQGNSA. V was clipped by 5 bases and J by 7 bases; unmatched bases: 11. This CDR3 is CASSNSGGRSATQYF. CDR3 DNA sequence: TGTGCCAGCAGCAATAGCGGGGGTCGTTCTGCGACCCAGTACTTC.

The chain is built from TRBV5-4 and TRBJ1-2; D remains unclear. Germline V gene sequence: CDR1 SGHNT, CDR2 YYREEE (reference sequence). CDR3 length: 13 residues. V was shortened by 4 bases and J by 3 bases, with 10 bases between the two germline ends. The CDR3, as DNA: TGTGCCAGCAGCCTGGGGAGCGACTATGGCTACACCTTC. Protein: CASSLGSDYGYTF.

This clone was seen more than once but under ten times. CDR3 amino acids: CASSATSGGLSGLGDTQYF. In nucleotides, the CDR3 is TGTGCCAGCAGCGCGACTAGCGGGGGGTTGTCGGGGTTGGGAGATACGCAGTATTTT. This chain connects TRBV9 to TRBJ2-3, with TRBD2 matching 13 bases. The germline gives CDR1 SGDLS, CDR2 YYNGEE. The CDR3 spans 19 residues. V lost 3 bases to trimming and J lost 5 bases; unmatched junction nucleotides: 15.